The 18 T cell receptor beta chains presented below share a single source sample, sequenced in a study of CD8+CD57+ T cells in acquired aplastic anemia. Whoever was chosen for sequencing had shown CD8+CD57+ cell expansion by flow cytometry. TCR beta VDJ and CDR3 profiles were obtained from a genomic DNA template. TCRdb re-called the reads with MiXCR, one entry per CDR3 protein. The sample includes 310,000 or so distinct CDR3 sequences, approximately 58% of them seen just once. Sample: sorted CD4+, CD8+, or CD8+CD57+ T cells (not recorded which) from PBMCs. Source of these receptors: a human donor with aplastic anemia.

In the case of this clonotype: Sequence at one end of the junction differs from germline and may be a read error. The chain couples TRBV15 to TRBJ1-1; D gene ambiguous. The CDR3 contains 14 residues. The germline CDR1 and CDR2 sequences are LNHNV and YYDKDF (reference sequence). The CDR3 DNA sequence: TGCGCCACCAGCAGAGCGGGTGGAAACACTGAAGCTTTCTTT. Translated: CATSRAGGNTEAFF.

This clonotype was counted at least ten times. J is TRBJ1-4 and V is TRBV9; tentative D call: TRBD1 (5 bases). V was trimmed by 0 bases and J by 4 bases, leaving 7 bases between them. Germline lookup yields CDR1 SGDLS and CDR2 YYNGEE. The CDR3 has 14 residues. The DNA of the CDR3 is TGTGCCAGCAGCGTAGGGGGCCATAATGAAAAACTGTTTTTT. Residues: CASSVGGHNEKLFF.

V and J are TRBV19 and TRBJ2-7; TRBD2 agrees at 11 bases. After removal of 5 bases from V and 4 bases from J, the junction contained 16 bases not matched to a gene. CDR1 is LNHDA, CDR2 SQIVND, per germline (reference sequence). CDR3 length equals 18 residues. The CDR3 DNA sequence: TGTGCCAGTAGTTGGACGGATAGCGGGGGGGACGTCCGATACGAGCAGTACTTC. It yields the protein CASSWTDSGGDVRYEQYF.

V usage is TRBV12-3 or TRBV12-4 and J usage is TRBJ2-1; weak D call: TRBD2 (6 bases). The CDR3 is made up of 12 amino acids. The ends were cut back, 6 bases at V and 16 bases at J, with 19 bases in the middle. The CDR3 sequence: CASSPTGAGTFF. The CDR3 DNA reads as TGTGCCAGCAGCCCTACTGGGGCGGGGACTTTCTTC.

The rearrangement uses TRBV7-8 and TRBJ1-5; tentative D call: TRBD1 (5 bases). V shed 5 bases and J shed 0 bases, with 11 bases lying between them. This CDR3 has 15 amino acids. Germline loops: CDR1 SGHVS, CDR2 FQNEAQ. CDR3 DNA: TGTGCCAGCAGCGACAGCTCATATAGCAATCAGCCCCAGCATTTT. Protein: CASSDSSYSNQPQHF.

CDR3 nucleotide sequence: TGTGCCAGCAGTGACAGGGAAGGGTTCGAGCAGTACTTC. Translated: CASSDREGFEQYF. V is TRBV6-1 and J is TRBJ2-7; tentatively, D is TRBD1 (5 bases). The CDR3 has 13 amino acids. V was shortened by 3 bases and J by 6 bases, with 12 bases between the two germline ends. CDR1 is MNHNS, CDR2 SASEGT, per germline.

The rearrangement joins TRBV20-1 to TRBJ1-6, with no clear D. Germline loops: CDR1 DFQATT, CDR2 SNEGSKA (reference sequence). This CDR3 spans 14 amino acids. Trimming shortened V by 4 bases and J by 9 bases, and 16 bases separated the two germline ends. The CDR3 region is CSATLVGVGSPLHF. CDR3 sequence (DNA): TGCAGTGCTACACTCGTTGGGGTCGGTTCACCCCTCCACTTT.

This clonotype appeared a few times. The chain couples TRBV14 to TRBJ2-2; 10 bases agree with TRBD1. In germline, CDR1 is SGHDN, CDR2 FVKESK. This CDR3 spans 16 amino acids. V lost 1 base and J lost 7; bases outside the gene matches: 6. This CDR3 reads CASSQGKDRGIGELFF. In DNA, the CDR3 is TGTGCCAGCAGCCAAGGGAAGGACAGGGGGATCGGGGAGCTGTTTTTT.

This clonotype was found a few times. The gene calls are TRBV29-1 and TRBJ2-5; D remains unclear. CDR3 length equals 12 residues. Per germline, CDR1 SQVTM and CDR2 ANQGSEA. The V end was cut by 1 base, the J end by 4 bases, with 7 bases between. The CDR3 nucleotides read TGCAGCGTTGAAGGGCGTAGAGAGACCCAGTACTTC. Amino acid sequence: CSVEGRRETQYF. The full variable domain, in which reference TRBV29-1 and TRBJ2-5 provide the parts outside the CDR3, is SAVISQKPSRDICQRGTSLTIQCQVDSQVTMMFWYRQQPGQSLTLIATANQGSEATYESGFVIDKFPISRPNLTFSTLTVSNMSPEDSSIYLCSVEGRRETQYFGPGTRLLVL.

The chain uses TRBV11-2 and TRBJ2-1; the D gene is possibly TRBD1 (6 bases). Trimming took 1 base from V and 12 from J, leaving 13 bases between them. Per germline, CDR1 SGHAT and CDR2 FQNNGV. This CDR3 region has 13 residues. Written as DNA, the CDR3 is TGTGCCAGCAGCTTAGGACAGGCGCCATGGCAGTTCTTC. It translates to CASSLGQAPWQFF.

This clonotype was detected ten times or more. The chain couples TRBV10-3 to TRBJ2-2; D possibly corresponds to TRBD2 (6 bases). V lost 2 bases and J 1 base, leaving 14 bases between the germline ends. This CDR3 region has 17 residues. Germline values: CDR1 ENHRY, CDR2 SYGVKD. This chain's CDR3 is CAISEPRDFLNTGELFF. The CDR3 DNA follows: TGTGCCATCAGTGAGCCCCGGGACTTCCTGAACACCGGGGAGCTGTTTTTT.

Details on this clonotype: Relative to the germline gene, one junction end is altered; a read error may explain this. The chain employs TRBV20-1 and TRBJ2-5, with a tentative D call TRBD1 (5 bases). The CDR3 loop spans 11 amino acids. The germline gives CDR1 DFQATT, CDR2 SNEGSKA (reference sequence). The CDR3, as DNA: TGCAGTGCTAAGGGGTCAGAGGCCCAGTACTTC. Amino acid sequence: CSAKGSEAQYF.

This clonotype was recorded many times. CDR3 DNA sequence: TGTGCCACCGCAAGGACGGGTGATAACACCGGGGAGCTGTTTTTT. It codes for CATARTGDNTGELFF. The chain uses TRBV10-3 and TRBJ2-2; D is undetermined. Germline values: CDR1 ENHRY, CDR2 SYGVKD. Trimming left V 10 bases short and J 2 bases short, with 17 bases between. The CDR3 totals 15 residues.

CDR3 region: CASSYFPSGNEQFF. The CDR3 DNA follows: TGTGCCAGCAGTTACTTCCCTAGCGGCAATGAGCAGTTCTTC. The chain uses TRBV6-2 or TRBV6-3 and TRBJ2-1; 7 nucleotides line up with TRBD2. The V segment lost 1 base and the J segment 6 bases; nucleotides outside the gene matches: 3. This CDR3 is 14 amino acids long. Germline loops: CDR1 MNHEY, CDR2 SVGEGT.

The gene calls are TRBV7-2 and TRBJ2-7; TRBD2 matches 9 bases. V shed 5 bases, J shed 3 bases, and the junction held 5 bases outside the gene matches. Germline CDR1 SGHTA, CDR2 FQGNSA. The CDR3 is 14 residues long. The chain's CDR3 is CASSVSGSHYEQYF. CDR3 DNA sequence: TGTGCCAGCAGCGTTAGCGGGAGTCACTACGAGCAGTACTTC.

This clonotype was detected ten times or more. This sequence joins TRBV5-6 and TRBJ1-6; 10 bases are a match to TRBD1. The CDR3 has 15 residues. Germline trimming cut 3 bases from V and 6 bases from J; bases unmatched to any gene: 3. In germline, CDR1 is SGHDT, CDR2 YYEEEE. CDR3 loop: CASSSGQGSNSPLHF. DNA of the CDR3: TGTGCCAGCAGCTCGGGACAGGGGTCTAATTCACCCCTCCACTTT.

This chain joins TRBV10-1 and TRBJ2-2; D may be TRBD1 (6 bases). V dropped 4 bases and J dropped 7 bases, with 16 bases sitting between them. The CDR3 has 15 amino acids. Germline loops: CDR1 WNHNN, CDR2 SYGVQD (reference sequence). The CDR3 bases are TGCGCCAGCAGTGGAGGGACACCCGAGGGCGGGGAGCTGTTTTTT. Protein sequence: CASSGGTPEGGELFF.

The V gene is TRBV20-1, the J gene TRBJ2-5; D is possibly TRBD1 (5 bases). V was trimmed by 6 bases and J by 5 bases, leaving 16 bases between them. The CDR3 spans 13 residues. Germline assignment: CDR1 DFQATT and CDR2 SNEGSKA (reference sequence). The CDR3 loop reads CSAEQTVGETQYF. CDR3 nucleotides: TGCAGTGCGGAACAGACAGTGGGGGAGACCCAGTACTTC.